Detailed here is one T cell receptor beta chain. Its antigen is unidentified. The ends were cut back, 6 bases at V and 2 bases at J, with 11 bases in the middle. The CDR3 runs 13 residues. Germline V gives CDR1 SEHNR, CDR2 FQNEAQ (reference sequence). These data belong to a study of cytomegalovirus exposure and HLA in healthy donors. The study's findings and limits: Later, an analysis showed that TCR beta chains associated with HLA were more clonally expanded than others that were equally common. As a later analysis showed, several of the most significant clusters appeared to be linked to common viral pathogens.

A multiplex PCR was run with 60 Vbeta primers and 13 Jbeta primers. TCRdb's table, derived via immunoSEQ multiplex PCR, lists solely in-frame clones and lacks some. The sample carries tens of thousands of clones, around 76% recorded once. The chain recombines TRBV7-9 with TRBJ2-7; D possibly corresponds to TRBD2 (5 bases). The sequence was collected from a man between 25 and 39 years old in good health and CMV-seropositive. Sequenced: PBMCs. The CDR3 here is CASRLAGTYEQYF. The CDR3 DNA reads TGTGCCAGCAGACTCGCCGGGACCTACGAGCAGTACTTC.